These 2 T cell receptor beta chains were sequenced from one sample in a study of response to subunit inactivated influenza vaccine. From the RT-PCR reads, TCRdb called clonotypes with MiXCR, one entry per CDR3 protein. Found here are around 190,000 distinct CDR3 sequences, approximately 8.7% of them singletons; the top ten hold 11%. The specimen comprised non-naive T cells sorted from PBMCs, sampled on the day of vaccination. These receptors came from a man aged 50 to 59 who received an inactivated influenza vaccine.

This clonotype was seen only a few times. Here the CDR3 DNA reads TGCAGTGCCATCCGGGACTTTCGTGTGAATGAGCAGTTCTTC. Its protein product is CSAIRDFRVNEQFF. The chain combines TRBV20-1 with TRBJ2-1; possible D gene TRBD2, 6 bases. V was trimmed by 6 bases and J by 7 bases, leaving 19 bases between them. The CDR3 extends over 14 amino acids. Germline CDR1 DFQATT, CDR2 SNEGSKA (reference sequence).

This clonotype was picked up a small number of times. The chain is built from TRBV20-1 and TRBJ2-2; 10 bases are a match to TRBD2. The V segment lost 7 bases and the J segment 4 bases; nucleotides outside the gene matches: 6. The CDR3 spans 14 residues. Germline CDR1 is DFQATT and CDR2 is SNEGSKA (reference sequence). CDR3 sequence reads: CSVRAGGSTGELFF. In nucleotides, the CDR3 is TGCAGTGTGCGAGCGGGAGGGTCCACCGGGGAGCTGTTTTTT.